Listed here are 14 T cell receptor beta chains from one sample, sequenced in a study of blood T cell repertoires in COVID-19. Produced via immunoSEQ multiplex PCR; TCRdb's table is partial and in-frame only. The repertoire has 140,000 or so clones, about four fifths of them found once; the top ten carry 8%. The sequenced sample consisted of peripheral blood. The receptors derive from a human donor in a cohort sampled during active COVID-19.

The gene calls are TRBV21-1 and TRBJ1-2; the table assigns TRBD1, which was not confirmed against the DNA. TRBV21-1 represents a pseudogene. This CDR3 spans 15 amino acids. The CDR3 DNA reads TGTGCCAGCAGCAAAGCCACAGGCGCTAACTATGGCTACACCTTC. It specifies CASSKATGANYGYTF.

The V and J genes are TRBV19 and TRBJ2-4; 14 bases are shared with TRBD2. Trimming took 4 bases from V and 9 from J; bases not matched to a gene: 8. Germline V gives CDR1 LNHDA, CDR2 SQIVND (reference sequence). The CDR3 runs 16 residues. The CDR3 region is CASSKLRLAGGTIQYF. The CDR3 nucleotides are TGTGCCAGTAGTAAATTGCGACTAGCGGGGGGGACCATTCAGTACTTC.

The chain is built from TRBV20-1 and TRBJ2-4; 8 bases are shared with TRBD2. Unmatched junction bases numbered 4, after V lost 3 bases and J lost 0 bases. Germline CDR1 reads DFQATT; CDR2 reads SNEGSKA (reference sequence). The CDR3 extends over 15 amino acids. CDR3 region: CSASHSGVAKNIQYF. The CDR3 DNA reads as TGCAGTGCTAGTCATAGCGGGGTAGCCAAAAACATTCAGTACTTC.

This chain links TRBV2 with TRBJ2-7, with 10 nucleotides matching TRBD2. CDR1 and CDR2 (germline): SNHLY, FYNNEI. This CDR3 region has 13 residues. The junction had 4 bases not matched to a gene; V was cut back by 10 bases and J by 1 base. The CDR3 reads CAMTSGLSYEQYF. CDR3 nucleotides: TGTGCCATGACTAGCGGGCTATCCTACGAGCAGTACTTC.

The CDR3 bases are TGTGCCAGCAGCGCCTGGACAGCTCATGGCTACACCTTC. Its protein product is CASSAWTAHGYTF. The V gene is TRBV5-4, the J gene TRBJ1-2; TRBD1 is a possible D gene (6 bases). In germline, CDR1 is SGHNT, CDR2 YYREEE (reference sequence). The CDR3 is 13 residues long. V gave up 4 bases and J gave up 6 bases, with 13 bases separating them. The whole variable domain, filled in from reference TRBV5-4 and TRBJ1-2, reads ETGVTQSPTHLIKTRGQQVTLRCSSQSGHNTVSWYQQALGQGPQFIFQYYREEENGRGNFPPRFSGLQFPNYSSELNVNALELDDSALYLCASSAWTAHGYTFGSGTRLTVV.

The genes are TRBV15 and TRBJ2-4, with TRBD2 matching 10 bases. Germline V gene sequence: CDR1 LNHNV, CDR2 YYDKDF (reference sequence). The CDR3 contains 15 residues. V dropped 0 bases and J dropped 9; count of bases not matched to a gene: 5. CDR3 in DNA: TGTGCCACCAGCAGAGATAGCGGGGGGCCCGTCATTCAGTACTTC. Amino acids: CATSRDSGGPVIQYF.

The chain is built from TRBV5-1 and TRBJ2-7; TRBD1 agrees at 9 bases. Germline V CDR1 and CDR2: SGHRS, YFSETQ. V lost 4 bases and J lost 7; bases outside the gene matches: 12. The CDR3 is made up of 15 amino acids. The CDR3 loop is CASSPETGGFREQYF. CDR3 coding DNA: TGCGCCAGCAGCCCAGAGACAGGGGGTTTCAGGGAGCAGTACTTC.

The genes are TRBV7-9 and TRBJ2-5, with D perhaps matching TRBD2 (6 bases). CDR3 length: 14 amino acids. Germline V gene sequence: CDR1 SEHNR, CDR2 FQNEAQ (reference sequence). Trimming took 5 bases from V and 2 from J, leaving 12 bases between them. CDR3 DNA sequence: TGTGCCAGCAGCCCCCCCGGGACTCAAGAGACCCAGTACTTC. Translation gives CASSPPGTQETQYF.

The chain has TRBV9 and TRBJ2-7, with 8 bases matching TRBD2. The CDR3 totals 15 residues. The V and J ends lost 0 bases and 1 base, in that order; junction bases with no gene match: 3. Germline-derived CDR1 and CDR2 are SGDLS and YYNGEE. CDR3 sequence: CASSVGSGGSYEQYF. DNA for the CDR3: TGTGCCAGCAGCGTAGGGAGCGGGGGTTCCTACGAGCAGTACTTC.

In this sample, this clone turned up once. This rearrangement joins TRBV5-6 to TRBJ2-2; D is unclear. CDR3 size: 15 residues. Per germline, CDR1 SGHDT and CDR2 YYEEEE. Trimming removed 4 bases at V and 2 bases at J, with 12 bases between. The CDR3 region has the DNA TGTGCCAGCAGCCCCCTCGAGCGTAACACCGGGGAGCTGTTTTTT. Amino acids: CASSPLERNTGELFF. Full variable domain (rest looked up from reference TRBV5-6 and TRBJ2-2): DAGVTQSPTHLIKTRGQQVTLRCSPKSGHDTVSWYQQALGQGPQFIFQYYEEEERQRGNFPDRFSGHQFPNYSSELNVNALLLGDSALYLCASSPLERNTGELFFGEGSRLTVL.

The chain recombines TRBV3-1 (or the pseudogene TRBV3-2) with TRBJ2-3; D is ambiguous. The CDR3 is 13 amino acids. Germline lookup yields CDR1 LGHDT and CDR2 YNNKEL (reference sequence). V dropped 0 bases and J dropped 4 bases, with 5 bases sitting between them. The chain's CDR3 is CASSQDRSDTQYF. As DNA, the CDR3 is TGTGCCAGCAGCCAAGACCGTTCAGATACGCAGTATTTT.

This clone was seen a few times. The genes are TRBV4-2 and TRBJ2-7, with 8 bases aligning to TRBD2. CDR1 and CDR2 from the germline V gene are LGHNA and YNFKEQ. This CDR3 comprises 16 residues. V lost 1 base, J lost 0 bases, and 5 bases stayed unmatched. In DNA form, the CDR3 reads TGTGCCAGCAGCCAAGTCGGGGGGGTTAACTCCTACGAGCAGTACTTC. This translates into CASSQVGGVNSYEQYF.

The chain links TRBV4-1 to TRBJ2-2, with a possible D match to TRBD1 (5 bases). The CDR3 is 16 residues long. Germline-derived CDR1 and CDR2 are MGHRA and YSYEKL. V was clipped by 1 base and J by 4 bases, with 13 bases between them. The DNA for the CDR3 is TGCGCCAGCAGCCAAGCATCGACAGTCTCCACCGGGGAGCTGTTTTTT. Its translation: CASSQASTVSTGELFF.

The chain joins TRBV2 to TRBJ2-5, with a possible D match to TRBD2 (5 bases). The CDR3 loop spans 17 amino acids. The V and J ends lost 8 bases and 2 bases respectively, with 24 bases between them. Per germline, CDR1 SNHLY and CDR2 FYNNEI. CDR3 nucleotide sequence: TGTGCCAGCGCGAAGAACTGGCCAACTACGGGGCAAGAGACCCAGTACTTC. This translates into CASAKNWPTTGQETQYF.